This paragraph reports one T cell receptor beta chain. Profiling relied on immunoSEQ multiplex PCR, and the TCRdb table lists in-frame clones only, not all of them. There are 150,000 to 200,000 clones in the sample; about 88% occur only once, and roughly 7% lies in the top ten. These data come from a study of blood T cell repertoires in COVID-19. Study information: From the United States, Italy and Spain came samples of acute and convalescent COVID-19. T cells, B-cell-depleted T cells, or PBMCs supplied cDNA or gDNA.

The germline V gene encodes CDR1 MDHEN and CDR2 SYDVKM. The CDR3 contains 15 residues. V lost 6 bases, J lost 2 bases, and 2 bases stayed unmatched. The rearrangement uses TRBV28 and TRBJ1-5; TRBD1 aligns across 12 bases. This TCR was sampled from a woman aged 80 or over in a cohort sampled during active or convalescent COVID-19. Specimen: peripheral blood. The CDR3 spells CASRGTGGGNQPQHF. The DNA of the CDR3 is TGTGCCAGCAGAGGGACAGGGGGCGGCAATCAGCCCCAGCATTTT.